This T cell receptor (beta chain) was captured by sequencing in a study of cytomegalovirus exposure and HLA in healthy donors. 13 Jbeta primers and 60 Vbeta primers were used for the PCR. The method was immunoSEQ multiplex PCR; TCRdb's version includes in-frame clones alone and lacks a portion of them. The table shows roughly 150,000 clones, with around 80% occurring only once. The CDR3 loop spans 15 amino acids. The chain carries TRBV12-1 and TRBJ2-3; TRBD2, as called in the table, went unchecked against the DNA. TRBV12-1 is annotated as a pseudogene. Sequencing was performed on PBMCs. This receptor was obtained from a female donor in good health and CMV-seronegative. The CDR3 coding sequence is TGTGCCAGCAGCTGCACTAGCGGTAGCACAGATACGCAGTATTTT. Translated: CASSCTSGSTDTQYF.